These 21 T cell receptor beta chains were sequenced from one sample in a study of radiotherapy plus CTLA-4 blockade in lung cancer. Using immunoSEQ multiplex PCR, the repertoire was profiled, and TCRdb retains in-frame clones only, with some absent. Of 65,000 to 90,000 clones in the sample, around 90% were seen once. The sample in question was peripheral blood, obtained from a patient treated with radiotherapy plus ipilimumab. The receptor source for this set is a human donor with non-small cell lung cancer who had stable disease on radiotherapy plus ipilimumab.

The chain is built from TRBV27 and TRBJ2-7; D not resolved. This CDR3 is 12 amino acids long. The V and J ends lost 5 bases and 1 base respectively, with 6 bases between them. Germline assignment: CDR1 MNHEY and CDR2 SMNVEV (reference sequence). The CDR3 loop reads CASSPSSYEQYF. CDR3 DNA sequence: TGTGCCAGCAGTCCCTCTTCCTACGAGCAGTACTTC.

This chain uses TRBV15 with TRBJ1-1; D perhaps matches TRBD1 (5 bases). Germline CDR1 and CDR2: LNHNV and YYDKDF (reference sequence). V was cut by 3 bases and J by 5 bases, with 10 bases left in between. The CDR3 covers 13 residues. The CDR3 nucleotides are TGTGCCACCAGCAGGGGGCTGTGGACTGAAGCTTTCTTT. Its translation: CATSRGLWTEAFF.

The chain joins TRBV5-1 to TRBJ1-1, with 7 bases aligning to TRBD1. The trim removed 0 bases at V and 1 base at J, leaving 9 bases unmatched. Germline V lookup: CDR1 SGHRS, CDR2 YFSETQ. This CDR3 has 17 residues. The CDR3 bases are TGCGCCAGCAGCTTGGACTACAGGGGACAGAGGAACACTGAAGCTTTCTTT. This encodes CASSLDYRGQRNTEAFF. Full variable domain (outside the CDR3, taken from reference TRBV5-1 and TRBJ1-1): KAGVTQTPRYLIKTRGQQVTLSCSPISGHRSVSWYQQTPGQGLQFLFEYFSETQRNKGNFPGRFSGRQFSNSRSEMNVSTLELGDSALYLCASSLDYRGQRNTEAFFGQGTRLTVV.

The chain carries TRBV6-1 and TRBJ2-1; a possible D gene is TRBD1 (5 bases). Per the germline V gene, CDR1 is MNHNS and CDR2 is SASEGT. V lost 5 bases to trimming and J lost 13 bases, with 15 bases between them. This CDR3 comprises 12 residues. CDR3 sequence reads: CASSLQVGRQFF. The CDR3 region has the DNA TGTGCCAGCAGTTTACAGGTGGGCCGCCAGTTCTTC.

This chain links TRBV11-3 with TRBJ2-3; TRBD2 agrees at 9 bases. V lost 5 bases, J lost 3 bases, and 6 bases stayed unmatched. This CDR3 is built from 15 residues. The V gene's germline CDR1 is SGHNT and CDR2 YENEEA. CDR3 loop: CASSQPGLATDTQYF. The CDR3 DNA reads TGTGCCAGCAGCCAACCGGGACTAGCTACAGATACGCAGTATTTT.

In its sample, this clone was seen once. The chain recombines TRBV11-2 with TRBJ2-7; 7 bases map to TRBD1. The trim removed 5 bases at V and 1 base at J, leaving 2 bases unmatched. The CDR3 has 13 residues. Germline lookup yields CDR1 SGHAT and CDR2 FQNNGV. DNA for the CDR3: TGTGCCAGCAGCCCGGGACAGTCCTACGAGCAGTACTTC. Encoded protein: CASSPGQSYEQYF.

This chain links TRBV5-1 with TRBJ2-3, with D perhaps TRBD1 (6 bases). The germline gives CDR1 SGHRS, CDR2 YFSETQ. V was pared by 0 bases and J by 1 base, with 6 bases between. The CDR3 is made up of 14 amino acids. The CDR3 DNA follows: TGCGCCAGCAGCTTGGACAGGGGCACAGATACGCAGTATTTT. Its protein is CASSLDRGTDTQYF.

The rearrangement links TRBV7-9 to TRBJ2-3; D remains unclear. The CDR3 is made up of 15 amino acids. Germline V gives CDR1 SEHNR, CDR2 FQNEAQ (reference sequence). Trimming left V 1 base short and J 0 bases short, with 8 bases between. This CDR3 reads CASSLVGDSTDTQYF. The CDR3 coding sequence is TGTGCCAGCAGCTTAGTTGGGGATAGCACAGATACGCAGTATTTT.

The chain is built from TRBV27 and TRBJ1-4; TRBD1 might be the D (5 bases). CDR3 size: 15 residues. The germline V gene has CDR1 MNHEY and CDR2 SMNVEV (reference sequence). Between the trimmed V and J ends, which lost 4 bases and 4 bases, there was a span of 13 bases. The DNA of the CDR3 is TGTGCCAGCAGTTCGGGGGGGTTGGGTAATGAAAAACTGTTTTTT. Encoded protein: CASSSGGLGNEKLFF.

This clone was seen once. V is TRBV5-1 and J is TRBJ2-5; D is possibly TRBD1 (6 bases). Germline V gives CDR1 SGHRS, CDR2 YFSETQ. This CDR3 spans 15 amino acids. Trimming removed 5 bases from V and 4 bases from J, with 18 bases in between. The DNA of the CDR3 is TGCGCCAGCAGTGACAGGATAACAGGTCGAGAGACCCAGTACTTC. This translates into CASSDRITGRETQYF. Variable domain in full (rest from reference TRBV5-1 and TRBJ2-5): KAGVTQTPRYLIKTRGQQVTLSCSPISGHRSVSWYQQTPGQGLQFLFEYFSETQRNKGNFPGRFSGRQFSNSRSEMNVSTLELGDSALYLCASSDRITGRETQYFGPGTRLLVL.

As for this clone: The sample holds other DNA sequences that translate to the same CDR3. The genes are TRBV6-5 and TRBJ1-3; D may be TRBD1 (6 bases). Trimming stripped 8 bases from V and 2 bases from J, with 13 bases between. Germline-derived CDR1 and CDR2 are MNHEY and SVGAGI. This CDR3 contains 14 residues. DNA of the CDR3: TGTGCCAGCCGGAGGGGGGATCCTGGAAACACCATATATTTT. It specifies CASRRGDPGNTIYF.

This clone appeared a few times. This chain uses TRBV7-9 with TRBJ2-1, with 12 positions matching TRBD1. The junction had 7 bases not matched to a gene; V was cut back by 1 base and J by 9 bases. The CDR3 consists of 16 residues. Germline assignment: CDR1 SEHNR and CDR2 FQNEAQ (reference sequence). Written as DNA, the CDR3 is TGTGCCAGCAGCTTAGGGGGACAGGGGGCGCGTAGTGAGCAGTTCTTC. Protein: CASSLGGQGARSEQFF.

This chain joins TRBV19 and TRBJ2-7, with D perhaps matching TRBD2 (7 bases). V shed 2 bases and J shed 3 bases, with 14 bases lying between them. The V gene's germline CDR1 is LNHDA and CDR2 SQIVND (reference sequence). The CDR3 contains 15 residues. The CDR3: CASSITAGALYEQYF. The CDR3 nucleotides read TGTGCCAGTAGTATAACGGCGGGGGCTCTCTACGAGCAGTACTTC.

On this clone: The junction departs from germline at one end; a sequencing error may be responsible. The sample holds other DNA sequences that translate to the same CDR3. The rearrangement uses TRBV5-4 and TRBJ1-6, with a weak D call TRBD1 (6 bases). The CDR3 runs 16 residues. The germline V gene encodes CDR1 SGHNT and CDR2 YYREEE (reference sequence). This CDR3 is CASSTSAGTWNSPLHF. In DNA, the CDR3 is TGCGCCAGCAGCACTTCAGCAGGGACATGGAATTCACCCCTCCACTTT.

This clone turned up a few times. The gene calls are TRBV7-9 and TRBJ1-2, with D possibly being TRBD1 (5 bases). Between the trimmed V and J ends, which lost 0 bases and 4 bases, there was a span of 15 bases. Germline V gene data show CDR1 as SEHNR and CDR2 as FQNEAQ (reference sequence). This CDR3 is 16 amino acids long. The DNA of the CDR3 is TGTGCCAGCAGCTTAGCGTGGGCAGGGCCTAGCTATGGCTACACCTTC. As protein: CASSLAWAGPSYGYTF.

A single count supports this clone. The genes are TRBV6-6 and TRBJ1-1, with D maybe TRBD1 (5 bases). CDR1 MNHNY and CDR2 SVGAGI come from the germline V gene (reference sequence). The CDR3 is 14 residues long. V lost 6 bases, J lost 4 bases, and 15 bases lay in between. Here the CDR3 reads CASSPVGLSTEAFF. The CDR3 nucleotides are TGTGCCAGCAGCCCCGTGGGGCTGAGCACTGAAGCTTTCTTT.

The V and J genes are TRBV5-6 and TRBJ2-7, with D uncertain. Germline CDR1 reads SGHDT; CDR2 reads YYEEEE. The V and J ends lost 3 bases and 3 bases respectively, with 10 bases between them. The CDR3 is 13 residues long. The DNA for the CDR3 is TGTGCCAGCAGCTACGGCAGAGACTACGAGCAGTACTTC. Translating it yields CASSYGRDYEQYF.

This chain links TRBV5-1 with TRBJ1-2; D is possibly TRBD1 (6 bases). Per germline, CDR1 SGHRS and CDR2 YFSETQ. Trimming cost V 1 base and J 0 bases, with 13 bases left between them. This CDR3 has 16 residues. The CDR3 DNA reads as TGCGCCAGCAGCTTGCCCAGGGGAGCTTCTAACTATGGCTACACCTTC. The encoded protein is CASSLPRGASNYGYTF.

The CDR3: CASSPRQGTNYGYTF. The CDR3 nucleotides are TGTGCCAGCAGCCCGCGACAGGGGACTAACTATGGCTACACCTTC. The V call is TRBV5-4, the J call TRBJ1-2; TRBD1 agrees at 8 bases. CDR3 length equals 15 residues. Germline CDR1 reads SGHNT; CDR2 reads YYREEE (reference sequence). The V gene end was trimmed by 4 bases and the J gene end by 0 bases; junction bases not matched to a gene: 5.

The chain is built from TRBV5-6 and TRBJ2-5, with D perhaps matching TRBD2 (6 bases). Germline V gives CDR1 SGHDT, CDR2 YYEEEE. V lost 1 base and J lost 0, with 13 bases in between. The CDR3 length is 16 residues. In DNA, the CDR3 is TGTGCCAGCAGCTTGTACAGCGGGCGGTACCAAGAGACCCAGTACTTC. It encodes CASSLYSGRYQETQYF. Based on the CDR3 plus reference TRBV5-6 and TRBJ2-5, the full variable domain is DAGVTQSPTHLIKTRGQQVTLRCSPKSGHDTVSWYQQALGQGPQFIFQYYEEEERQRGNFPDRFSGHQFPNYSSELNVNALLLGDSALYLCASSLYSGRYQETQYFGPGTRLLVL.

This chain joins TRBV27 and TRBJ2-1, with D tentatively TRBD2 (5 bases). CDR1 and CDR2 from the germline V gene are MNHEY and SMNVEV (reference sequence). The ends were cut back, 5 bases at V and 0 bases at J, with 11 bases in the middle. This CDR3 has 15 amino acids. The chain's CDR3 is CASSESGSSYNEQFF. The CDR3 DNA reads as TGTGCCAGCAGTGAAAGCGGTAGCTCCTACAATGAGCAGTTCTTC.